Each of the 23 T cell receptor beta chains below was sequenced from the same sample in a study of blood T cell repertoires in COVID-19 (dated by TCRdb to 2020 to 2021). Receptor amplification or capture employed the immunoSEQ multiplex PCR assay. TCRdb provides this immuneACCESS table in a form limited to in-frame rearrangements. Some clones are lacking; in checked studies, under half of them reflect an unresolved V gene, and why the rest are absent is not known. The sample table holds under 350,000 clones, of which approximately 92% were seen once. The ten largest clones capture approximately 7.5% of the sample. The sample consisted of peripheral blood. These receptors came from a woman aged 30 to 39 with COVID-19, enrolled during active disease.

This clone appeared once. The CDR3 sequence is CSVGRTSDIGELFF. The CDR3 coding sequence is TGCAGCGTTGGTAGGACTAGCGATATCGGGGAGCTGTTTTTT. The rearrangement links TRBV29-1 to TRBJ2-2; 9 bases are shared with TRBD2. There are 14 residues in the CDR3. The V segment lost 4 bases and the J segment 7 bases; nucleotides outside the gene matches: 7. The germline V gene encodes CDR1 SQVTM and CDR2 ANQGSEA.

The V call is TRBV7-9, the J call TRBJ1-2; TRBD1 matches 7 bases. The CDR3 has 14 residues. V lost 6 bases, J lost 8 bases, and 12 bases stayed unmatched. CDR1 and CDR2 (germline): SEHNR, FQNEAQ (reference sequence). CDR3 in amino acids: CASRSGGNAEGYTF. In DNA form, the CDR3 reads TGTGCCAGCAGATCAGGGGGAAATGCGGAAGGCTACACCTTC. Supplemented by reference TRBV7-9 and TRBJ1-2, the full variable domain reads DTGVSQNPRHKITKRGQNVTFRCDPISEHNRLYWYRQTLGQGPEFLTYFQNEAQLEKSRLLSDRFSAERPKGSFSTLEIQRTEQGDSAMYLCASRSGGNAEGYTFGSGTRLTVV.

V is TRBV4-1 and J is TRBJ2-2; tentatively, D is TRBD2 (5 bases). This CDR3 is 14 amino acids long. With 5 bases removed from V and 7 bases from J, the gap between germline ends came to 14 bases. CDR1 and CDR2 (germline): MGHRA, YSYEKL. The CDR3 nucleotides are TGCGCCAGCAGCTCACCACTAGGGAACGGGGAGCTGTTTTTT. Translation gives CASSSPLGNGELFF.

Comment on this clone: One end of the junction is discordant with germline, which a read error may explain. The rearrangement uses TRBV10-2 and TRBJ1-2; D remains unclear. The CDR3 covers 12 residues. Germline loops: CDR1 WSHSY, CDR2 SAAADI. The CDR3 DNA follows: TGCGCCAGCAATGAGGCAGGCTATGGCTACACCTTC. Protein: CASNEAGYGYTF.

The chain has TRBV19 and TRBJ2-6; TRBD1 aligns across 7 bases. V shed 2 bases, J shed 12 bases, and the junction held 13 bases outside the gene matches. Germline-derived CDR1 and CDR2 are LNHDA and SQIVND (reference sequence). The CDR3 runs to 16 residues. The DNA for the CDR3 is TGTGCCAGTAGTATATCGACAGGGTTGAGCGTAGGCGTCCTGACTTTC. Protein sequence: CASSISTGLSVGVLTF.

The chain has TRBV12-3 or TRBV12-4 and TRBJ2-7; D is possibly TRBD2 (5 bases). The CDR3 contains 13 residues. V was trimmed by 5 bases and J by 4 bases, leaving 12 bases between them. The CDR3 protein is CASSRSGNYEQYF. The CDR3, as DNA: TGTGCCAGCAGTCGGTCGGGGAATTACGAGCAGTACTTC.

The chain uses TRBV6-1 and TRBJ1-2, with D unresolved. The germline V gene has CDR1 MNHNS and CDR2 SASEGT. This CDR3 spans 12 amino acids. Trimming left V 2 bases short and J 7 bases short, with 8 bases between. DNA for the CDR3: TGTGCCAGCAGTGAACAGTTGGCTGGCTACACCTTC. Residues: CASSEQLAGYTF.

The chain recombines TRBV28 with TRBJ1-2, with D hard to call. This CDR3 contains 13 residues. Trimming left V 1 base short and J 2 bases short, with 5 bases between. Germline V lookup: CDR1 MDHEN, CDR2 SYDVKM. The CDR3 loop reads CASSLLRNYGYTF. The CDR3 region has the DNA TGTGCCAGCAGTTTATTGCGCAACTATGGCTACACCTTC.

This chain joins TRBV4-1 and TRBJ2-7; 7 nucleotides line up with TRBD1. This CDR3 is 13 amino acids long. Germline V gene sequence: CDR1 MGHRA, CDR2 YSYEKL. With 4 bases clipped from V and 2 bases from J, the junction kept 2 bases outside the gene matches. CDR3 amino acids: CASSPQGAYEQYF. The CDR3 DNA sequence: TGCGCCAGCAGCCCGCAGGGGGCCTACGAGCAGTACTTC.

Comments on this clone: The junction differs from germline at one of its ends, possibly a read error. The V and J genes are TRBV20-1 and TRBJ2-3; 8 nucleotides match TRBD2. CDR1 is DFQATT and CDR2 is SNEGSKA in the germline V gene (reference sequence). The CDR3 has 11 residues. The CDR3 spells CSAMTSEPQAF. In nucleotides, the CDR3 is TGCAGTGCAATGACTAGCGAACCTCAGGCTTTT.

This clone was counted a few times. CDR3 region: CASSELAGSYGYTF. The CDR3 DNA sequence: TGTGCCAGCAGTGAATTAGCTGGCAGCTATGGCTACACCTTC. The V gene is TRBV6-1, the J gene TRBJ1-2; no firm D call. The V gene lost 2 bases and the J gene lost 4 bases, with 11 bases spanning the gap. The germline gives CDR1 MNHNS, CDR2 SASEGT. CDR3 length equals 14 residues.

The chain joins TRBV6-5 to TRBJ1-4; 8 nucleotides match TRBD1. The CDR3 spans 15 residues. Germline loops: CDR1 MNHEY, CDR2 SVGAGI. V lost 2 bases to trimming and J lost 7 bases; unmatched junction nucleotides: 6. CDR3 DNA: TGTGCCAGCAGTTACCTCGGACAGGGTGGTGAAAAACTGTTTTTT. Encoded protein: CASSYLGQGGEKLFF.

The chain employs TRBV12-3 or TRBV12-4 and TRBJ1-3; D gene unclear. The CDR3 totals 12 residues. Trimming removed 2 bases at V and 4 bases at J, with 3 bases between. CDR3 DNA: TGTGCCAGCAGTTTACCGGGAAACACCATATATTTT. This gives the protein CASSLPGNTIYF.

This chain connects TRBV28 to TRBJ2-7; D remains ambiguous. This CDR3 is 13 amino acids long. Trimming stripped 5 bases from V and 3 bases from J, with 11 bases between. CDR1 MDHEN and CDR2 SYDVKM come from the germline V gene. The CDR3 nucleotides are TGTGCCAGCAGTCCCCCGGTAGACTACGAGCAGTACTTC. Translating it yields CASSPPVDYEQYF.

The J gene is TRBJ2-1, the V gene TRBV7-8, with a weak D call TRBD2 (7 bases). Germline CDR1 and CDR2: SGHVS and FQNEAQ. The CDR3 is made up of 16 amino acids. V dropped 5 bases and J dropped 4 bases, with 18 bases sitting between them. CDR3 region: CASSRGAYPSYNEQFF. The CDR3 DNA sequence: TGTGCCAGCAGCCGGGGGGCTTACCCAAGTTACAATGAGCAGTTCTTC. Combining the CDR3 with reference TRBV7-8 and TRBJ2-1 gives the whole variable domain GAGVSQSPRYKVAKRGQDVALRCDPISGHVSLFWYQQALGQGPEFLTYFQNEAQLDKSGLPSDRFFAERPEGSVSTLKIQRTQQEDSAVYLCASSRGAYPSYNEQFFGPGTRLTVL.

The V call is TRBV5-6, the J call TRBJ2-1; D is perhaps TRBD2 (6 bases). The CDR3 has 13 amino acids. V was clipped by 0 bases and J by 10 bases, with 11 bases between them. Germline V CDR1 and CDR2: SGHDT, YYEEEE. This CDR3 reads CASSLGRVYEQFF. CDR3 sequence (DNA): TGTGCCAGCAGCTTGGGGAGGGTTTACGAGCAGTTCTTC.

The CDR3 DNA is TGTGCCTGGAGTGTGCCCGACAGGGGCTACAATGAGCAGTTCTTC. It yields the protein CAWSVPDRGYNEQFF. V and J are TRBV30 and TRBJ2-1, with TRBD1 matching 8 bases. V was pared by 0 bases and J by 3 bases, with 4 bases of the junction left unmatched. CDR1 is GTSNPN and CDR2 is SVGIG in the germline V gene (reference sequence). The CDR3 extends over 15 amino acids.

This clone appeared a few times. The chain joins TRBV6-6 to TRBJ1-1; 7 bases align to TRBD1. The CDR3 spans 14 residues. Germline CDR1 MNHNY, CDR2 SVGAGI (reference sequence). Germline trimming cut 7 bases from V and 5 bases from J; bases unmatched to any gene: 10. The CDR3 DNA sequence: TGTGCCAGCATCCGACAGGGTACTGGGACTGAAGCTTTCTTT. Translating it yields CASIRQGTGTEAFF.

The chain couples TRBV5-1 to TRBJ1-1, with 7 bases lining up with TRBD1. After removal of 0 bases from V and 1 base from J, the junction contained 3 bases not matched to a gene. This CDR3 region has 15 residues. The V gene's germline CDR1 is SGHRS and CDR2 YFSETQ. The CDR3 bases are TGCGCCAGCAGCTTGGAGGGGGCCCCGAACACTGAAGCTTTCTTT. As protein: CASSLEGAPNTEAFF.

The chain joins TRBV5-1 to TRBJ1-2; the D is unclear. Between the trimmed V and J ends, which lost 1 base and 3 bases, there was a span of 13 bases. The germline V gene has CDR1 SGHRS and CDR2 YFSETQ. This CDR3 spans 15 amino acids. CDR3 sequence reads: CASSLSEGWDYGYTF. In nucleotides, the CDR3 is TGCGCCAGCAGCTTGTCGGAGGGTTGGGACTATGGCTACACCTTC.

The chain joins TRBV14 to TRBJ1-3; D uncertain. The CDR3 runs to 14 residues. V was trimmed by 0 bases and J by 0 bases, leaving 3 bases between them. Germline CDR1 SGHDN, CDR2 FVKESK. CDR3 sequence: CASSQDLSGNTIYF. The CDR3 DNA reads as TGTGCCAGCAGCCAAGACCTCTCTGGAAACACCATATATTTT.

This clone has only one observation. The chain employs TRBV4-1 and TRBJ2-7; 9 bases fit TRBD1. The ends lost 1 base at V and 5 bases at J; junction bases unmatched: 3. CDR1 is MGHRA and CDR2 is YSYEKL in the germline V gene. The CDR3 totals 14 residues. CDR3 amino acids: CASSQVQGANEQYF. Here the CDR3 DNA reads TGCGCCAGCAGCCAAGTACAGGGGGCGAACGAGCAGTACTTC.

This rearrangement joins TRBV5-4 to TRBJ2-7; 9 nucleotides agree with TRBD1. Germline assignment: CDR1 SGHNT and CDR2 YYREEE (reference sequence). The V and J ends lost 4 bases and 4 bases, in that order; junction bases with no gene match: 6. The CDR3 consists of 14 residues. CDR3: CASSPGQGRYEQYF. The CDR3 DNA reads TGTGCCAGCAGCCCCGGACAGGGGAGGTACGAGCAGTACTTC.